The 32 T cell receptor beta chains below all came from one sample that was sequenced in a study of T cell changes during pregnancy in multiple sclerosis. Clones were sequenced by immunoSEQ multiplex PCR, and TCRdb holds only the in-frame ones, with some missing. The data show tens of thousands of clones, with around 88% seen just once and over 3% held by the top ten. This sample comprised CD4+ T cells from peripheral blood mononuclear cells, obtained in the first trimester of pregnancy. These receptors were obtained from a female donor in good health, enrolled as a control in a pregnancy study.

This chain uses TRBV4-1 with TRBJ1-1, with no clear D. This CDR3 has 18 residues. CDR1 and CDR2 from the germline V gene are MGHRA and YSYEKL. The V and J ends lost 0 bases and 3 bases respectively, with 20 bases between them. CDR3 sequence: CASSQDPGSLNLHTEAFF. Here the CDR3 DNA reads TGCGCCAGCAGCCAAGATCCGGGTAGTTTGAACCTTCACACTGAAGCTTTCTTT.

This chain joins TRBV29-1 and TRBJ1-2; 7 positions match TRBD1. The CDR3 has 14 amino acids. CDR1 is SQVTM, CDR2 ANQGSEA, per germline. V was pared by 4 bases and J by 4 bases, with 9 bases of the junction left unmatched. CDR3 in amino acids: CSVGGRGGGYGYTF. The CDR3 coding sequence is TGCAGCGTTGGGGGGAGAGGGGGCGGCTATGGCTACACCTTC.

The CDR3 region is CASSMGGRNQPQHF. In DNA, the CDR3 is TGTGCCAGCTCAATGGGGGGACGCAATCAGCCCCAGCATTTT. The rearrangement joins TRBV18 to TRBJ1-5; possible D gene TRBD1, 5 bases. CDR1 KGHSH and CDR2 LQKENI come from the germline V gene. The CDR3 is 14 amino acids. V gave up 5 bases and J gave up 2 bases, with 10 bases separating them.

The chain is built from TRBV5-1 and TRBJ2-7, with 8 bases fitting TRBD2. The CDR3 spans 17 residues. Germline CDR1 and CDR2: SGHRS and YFSETQ. V shed 2 bases, J shed 0 bases, and the junction held 10 bases outside the gene matches. In DNA form, the CDR3 reads TGCGCCAGCAGCTTAGGCCCGACTAGCGCAAGCTCCTACGAGCAGTACTTC. Amino acids: CASSLGPTSASSYEQYF.

For this clone: One end of the junction is discordant with germline, which a read error may explain. The V and J genes are TRBV9 and TRBJ2-3, with 9 bases aligning to TRBD2. This CDR3 has 14 amino acids. Germline loops: CDR1 SGDLS, CDR2 YYNGEE. CDR3 region: CASSGGLSTDTQYF. The CDR3 nucleotides read TGTGCCAGTAGCGGGGGACTGTCCACAGATACGCAGTATTTT. Filled out from reference TRBV9 and TRBJ2-3, the complete variable domain reads DSGVTQTPKHLITATGQRVTLRCSPRSGDLSVYWYQQSLDQGLQFLIQYYNGEERAKGNILERFSAQQFPDLHSELNLSSLELGDSALYFCASSGGLSTDTQYFGPGTRLTVL.

The chain employs TRBV6-6 and TRBJ1-5; 8 positions match TRBD1. V lost 6 bases, J lost 4 bases, and 5 bases stayed unmatched. Germline-derived CDR1 and CDR2 are MNHNY and SVGAGI (reference sequence). The CDR3 contains 14 residues. The CDR3: CASSGDRINQPQHF. CDR3 sequence (DNA): TGTGCCAGCAGCGGGGACAGGATAAATCAGCCCCAGCATTTT.

This rearrangement joins TRBV2 to TRBJ2-7, with 12 bases identical to TRBD2. The CDR3 totals 15 residues. Germline V lookup: CDR1 SNHLY, CDR2 FYNNEI. V was clipped by 7 bases and J by 6 bases; unmatched bases: 10. The DNA for the CDR3 is TGTGCCAGCACCGAGACCGGGACTAGCGGGCGCGAGCAGTACTTC. This encodes CASTETGTSGREQYF.

The CDR3 region is CASTATVPRTEAFF. In DNA form, the CDR3 reads TGTGCCAGTACCGCAACAGTTCCCCGCACTGAAGCTTTCTTT. This chain links TRBV19 with TRBJ1-1, with D uncertain. This CDR3 spans 14 amino acids. V was clipped by 7 bases and J by 4 bases, with 16 bases between them. The V gene's germline CDR1 is LNHDA and CDR2 SQIVND (reference sequence). Combining the CDR3 with reference TRBV19 and TRBJ1-1 gives the whole variable domain DGGITQSPKYLFRKEGQNVTLSCEQNLNHDAMYWYRQDPGQGLRLIYYSQIVNDFQKGDIAEGYSVSREKKESFPLTVTSAQKNPTAFYLCASTATVPRTEAFFGQGTRLTVV.

The gene calls are TRBV4-1 and TRBJ2-5; 10 bases map to TRBD1. The CDR3 is 17 residues long. Germline values: CDR1 MGHRA, CDR2 YSYEKL. V dropped 6 bases and J dropped 1; count of bases not matched to a gene: 11. The CDR3 is CASSPSRDRGLQETQYF. Written as DNA, the CDR3 is TGCGCCAGCAGTCCCAGCCGGGACAGGGGTCTCCAAGAGACCCAGTACTTC.

The rearrangement joins TRBV25-1 to TRBJ2-1; the match to TRBD1 covers 7 bases. CDR1 is MGHDK, CDR2 SYGVNS, per germline. The CDR3 sequence is 16 residues long. With 4 bases clipped from V and 1 base from J, the junction kept 7 bases outside the gene matches. The CDR3 bases are TGTGCCAGCAGTGGGAGGAAGGGACAGTCCTACAATGAGCAGTTCTTC. The encoded protein is CASSGRKGQSYNEQFF.

The chain carries TRBV10-3 and TRBJ2-7, with 8 bases lining up with TRBD1. This CDR3 comprises 13 residues. Per the germline V gene, CDR1 is ENHRY and CDR2 is SYGVKD. V was clipped by 8 bases and J by 0 bases; unmatched bases: 3. This chain's CDR3 is CAIGGQDSYEQYF. The CDR3 DNA reads as TGTGCCATCGGGGGACAGGACTCCTACGAGCAGTACTTC.

The chain couples TRBV7-9 to TRBJ1-4; perhaps TRBD1 as D (6 bases). Germline-derived CDR1 and CDR2 are SEHNR and FQNEAQ (reference sequence). V gave up 1 base and J gave up 7 bases, with 7 bases separating them. The CDR3 length is 13 residues. The CDR3 is CASSLVGGEKLFF. The CDR3 DNA sequence: TGTGCCAGCAGCTTAGTAGGGGGTGAAAAACTGTTTTTT.

This chain links TRBV28 with TRBJ1-4, with TRBD1 as a possible D gene (5 bases). The germline V gene has CDR1 MDHEN and CDR2 SYDVKM. The length of the CDR3 is 15 residues. The ends were cut back, 4 bases at V and 5 bases at J, with 14 bases in the middle. The DNA of the CDR3 is TGTGCCAGCAGTTGGAACGCGGGACCCAATGAAAAACTGTTTTTT. This sequence encodes CASSWNAGPNEKLFF.

As DNA, the CDR3 is TGCAGCGTATATAGCGGAGCAGGGGGCAATGAGCAGTTCTTC. This gives the protein CSVYSGAGGNEQFF. V and J are TRBV29-1 and TRBJ2-1, with D perhaps matching TRBD1 (7 bases). CDR3 length: 14 amino acids. CDR1 is SQVTM and CDR2 is ANQGSEA in the germline V gene. V was clipped by 6 bases and J by 6 bases, with 18 bases between them.

V usage is TRBV13 and J usage is TRBJ1-5, with D uncertain. Germline CDR1 reads PRHDT; CDR2 reads FYEKMQ (reference sequence). V lost 0 bases to trimming and J lost 2 bases, with 11 bases between them. This CDR3 spans 16 amino acids. CDR3 in amino acids: CASSLGRSGGNQPQHF. Here the CDR3 DNA reads TGTGCCAGCAGCTTAGGGAGGTCCGGAGGCAATCAGCCCCAGCATTTT.

The V and J genes are TRBV28 and TRBJ1-1; a weak D match, TRBD1 (6 bases). From germline, CDR1 is MDHEN and CDR2 SYDVKM. Trimming removed 6 bases from V and 11 bases from J, with 16 bases in between. The CDR3 sequence is 12 residues long. CDR3 nucleotides: TGTGCCAGCAGACACCCAGGGGAAAGGGCTTTCTTT. Translation gives CASRHPGERAFF.

The chain is built from TRBV5-1 and TRBJ1-4, with D maybe TRBD1 (6 bases). The CDR3 is 14 amino acids. V lost 6 bases, J lost 11 bases, and 20 bases lay in between. Per germline, CDR1 SGHRS and CDR2 YFSETQ. Written as DNA, the CDR3 is TGCGCCAGCACGATAGACAGGCCCTCGGGCAAACTGTTTTTT. Its protein product is CASTIDRPSGKLFF.

The chain combines TRBV2 with TRBJ2-7; 8 nucleotides match TRBD2. This CDR3 region has 13 residues. Trimming took 3 bases from V and 2 from J; bases not matched to a gene: 0. CDR1 is SNHLY, CDR2 FYNNEI, per germline. CDR3 DNA: TGTGCCAGCAGTGAGGGACTAGCCTACGAGCAGTACTTC. Protein: CASSEGLAYEQYF.

This sequence joins TRBV4-1 and TRBJ2-2, with 8 bases matching TRBD1. Germline V gene sequence: CDR1 MGHRA, CDR2 YSYEKL. The V and J ends lost 2 bases and 7 bases, in that order; junction bases with no gene match: 9. The CDR3 totals 16 residues. CDR3 nucleotide sequence: TGCGCCAGCAGCCAACCCTCACAGGGGGGTTTCGGGGAGCTGTTTTTT. This translates into CASSQPSQGGFGELFF.

V is TRBV2 and J is TRBJ1-2; 7 bases align to TRBD1. The CDR3 is 14 amino acids. Germline V gene sequence: CDR1 SNHLY, CDR2 FYNNEI. After removal of 8 bases from V and 4 bases from J, the junction contained 10 bases not matched to a gene. In DNA, the CDR3 is TGTGCCAGCGGGCGGGACAGTTTTATCTATGGCTACACCTTC. Residues: CASGRDSFIYGYTF.

This sequence joins TRBV28 and TRBJ1-2; D not resolved. The germline V gene has CDR1 MDHEN and CDR2 SYDVKM. The CDR3 is made up of 11 amino acids. The V gene lost 6 bases and the J gene lost 4 bases, with 6 bases spanning the gap. Here the CDR3 DNA reads TGTGCCAGCAGCTTCGGCTATGGCTACACCTTC. Translating gives CASSFGYGYTF.

This clone occurred once. The CDR3 loop reads CASSLGGIEGYTF. CDR3 nucleotides: TGTGCCAGCAGTCTGGGGGGAATTGAGGGCTACACCTTC. The genes are TRBV28 and TRBJ1-2; D perhaps matches TRBD1 (5 bases). The length of the CDR3 is 13 residues. Per the germline V gene, CDR1 is MDHEN and CDR2 is SYDVKM. V shed 5 bases and J shed 8 bases, with 15 bases lying between them.

This clone was seen just once. The chain combines TRBV5-5 with TRBJ2-7, with D unresolved. Germline V gene data show CDR1 as SGHKS and CDR2 as YYEKEE (reference sequence). The CDR3 has 14 amino acids. V was trimmed by 7 bases and J by 2 bases, leaving 16 bases between them. CDR3 amino acids: CASFRLLSPYEQYF. As DNA, the CDR3 is TGTGCCAGCTTTCGACTGCTAAGCCCCTACGAGCAGTACTTC.

Within the sample, this clone is medium-sized. V is TRBV2 and J is TRBJ1-4; 10 bases align to TRBD1. Germline assignment: CDR1 SNHLY and CDR2 FYNNEI. The J segment lost 7 bases and the V segment lost 8 bases, leaving 4 bases of the junction unmatched. The CDR3 totals 13 residues. The CDR3 DNA reads TGTGCCAGCCGGGGACAGGGGTTTGAAAAACTGTTTTTT. Encoded protein: CASRGQGFEKLFF.

The gene calls are TRBV4-2 and TRBJ2-3, with a tentative D call TRBD2 (7 bases). V lost 0 bases, J lost 0 bases, and 13 bases lay in between. CDR1 is LGHNA and CDR2 is YNFKEQ in the germline V gene. CDR3 length equals 17 residues. DNA for the CDR3: TGTGCCAGCAGCCAAGATTCTGGGGGGGCCAGCACAGATACGCAGTATTTT. It is translated as CASSQDSGGASTDTQYF.

This chain links TRBV18 with TRBJ2-7, with 8 nucleotides matching TRBD1. With 1 base clipped from V and 5 bases from J, the junction kept 7 bases outside the gene matches. The germline gives CDR1 KGHSH, CDR2 LQKENI. The CDR3 is 15 amino acids. The CDR3 nucleotides read TGTGCCAGCTCACCACTACAGGGGGATGCAAACGAGCAGTACTTC. Translated, it gives CASSPLQGDANEQYF. The variable domain in full, completed from reference TRBV18 and TRBJ2-7, reads NAGVMQNPRHLVRRRGQEARLRCSPMKGHSHVYWYRQLPEEGLKFMVYLQKENIIDESGMPKERFSAEFPKEGPSILRIQQVVRGDSAAYFCASSPLQGDANEQYFGPGTRLTVT.

This rearrangement joins TRBV5-1 to TRBJ2-5; weak D call: TRBD2 (6 bases). Germline V lookup: CDR1 SGHRS, CDR2 YFSETQ. V lost 3 bases, J lost 2 bases, and 11 bases lay in between. The CDR3 has 14 amino acids. In DNA, the CDR3 is TGCGCCAGCAGCTACTCGGGACTGCAAGAGACCCAGTACTTC. This encodes CASSYSGLQETQYF.

The gene calls are TRBV5-4 and TRBJ2-5; TRBD1 matches 9 bases. In germline, CDR1 is SGHNT, CDR2 YYREEE (reference sequence). V shed 4 bases and J 7 bases; nucleotides not matched to a gene: 14. The CDR3 extends over 16 amino acids. The CDR3 region has the DNA TGTGCCAGCAGCGCTGATTTCGACAGGGGGGGGAGGACCCAGTACTTC. Amino acid sequence: CASSADFDRGGRTQYF.

The chain couples TRBV4-1 to TRBJ2-1, with D possibly being TRBD2 (5 bases). CDR3 length: 15 amino acids. Germline CDR1 MGHRA, CDR2 YSYEKL. Trimming pared 2 bases from V and 10 bases from J, leaving 18 bases between. Here the CDR3 DNA reads TGCGCCAGCAGCCAACCTGGCGGGTCCCTGGGCGAGCAGTTCTTC. It yields the protein CASSQPGGSLGEQFF.

This clone has just one count. The chain carries TRBV29-1 and TRBJ2-5, with 9 bases fitting TRBD2. V dropped 5 bases and J dropped 0; count of bases not matched to a gene: 7. The CDR3 loop spans 15 amino acids. The germline gives CDR1 SQVTM, CDR2 ANQGSEA. CDR3 DNA sequence: TGCAGCGTTAGGCGGGGGGGTTTGTACCAAGAGACCCAGTACTTC. It is translated as CSVRRGGLYQETQYF.

On this clone: Other DNA sequences in this specimen translate into the identical CDR3. J is TRBJ1-1 and V is TRBV28; D is ambiguous. V lost 4 bases, J lost 2 bases, and 11 bases lay in between. The CDR3 is made up of 14 amino acids. Germline loops: CDR1 MDHEN, CDR2 SYDVKM. The CDR3 loop reads CASSSDWKNTEAFF. In nucleotides, the CDR3 is TGTGCCAGCAGTTCCGACTGGAAAAACACTGAAGCTTTCTTT.

The chain employs TRBV10-3 and TRBJ2-2; D is possibly TRBD1 (6 bases). CDR1 is ENHRY, CDR2 SYGVKD, per germline. The V end was cut by 2 bases, the J end by 1 base, with 8 bases between. The CDR3 sequence is 15 residues long. The CDR3 coding sequence is TGTGCCATCAGTGAGACGGGACAGAACACCGGGGAGCTGTTTTTT. It specifies CAISETGQNTGELFF.